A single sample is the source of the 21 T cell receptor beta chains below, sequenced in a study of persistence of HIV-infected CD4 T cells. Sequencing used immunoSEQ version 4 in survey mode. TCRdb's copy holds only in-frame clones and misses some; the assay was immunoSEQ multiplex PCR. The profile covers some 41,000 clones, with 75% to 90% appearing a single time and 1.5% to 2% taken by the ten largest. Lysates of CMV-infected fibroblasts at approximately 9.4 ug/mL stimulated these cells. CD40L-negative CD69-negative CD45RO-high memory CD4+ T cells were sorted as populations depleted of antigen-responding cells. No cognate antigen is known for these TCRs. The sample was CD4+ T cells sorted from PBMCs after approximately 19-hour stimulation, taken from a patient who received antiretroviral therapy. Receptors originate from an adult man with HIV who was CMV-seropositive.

CDR3 amino acids: CASSPGQGVDNEQFF. DNA for the CDR3: TGTGCCAGCAGCCCCGGACAGGGTGTGGACAATGAGCAGTTCTTC. The gene calls are TRBV5-5 and TRBJ2-1; 8 bases match TRBD1. The J segment lost 5 bases and the V segment lost 4 bases, leaving 8 bases of the junction unmatched. The CDR3 totals 15 residues. The germline V gene encodes CDR1 SGHKS and CDR2 YYEKEE (reference sequence).

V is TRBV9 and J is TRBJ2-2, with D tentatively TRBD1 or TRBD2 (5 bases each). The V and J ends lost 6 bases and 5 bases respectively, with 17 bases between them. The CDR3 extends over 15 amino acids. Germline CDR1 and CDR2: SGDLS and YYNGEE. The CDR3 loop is CASTTWGIGTGELFF. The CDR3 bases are TGTGCCAGCACCACCTGGGGGATAGGGACCGGGGAGCTGTTTTTT.

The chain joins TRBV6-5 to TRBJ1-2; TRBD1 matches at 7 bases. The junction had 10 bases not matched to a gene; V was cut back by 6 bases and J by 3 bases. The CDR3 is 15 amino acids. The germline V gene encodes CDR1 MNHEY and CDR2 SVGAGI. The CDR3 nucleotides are TGTGCCAGCAGCCCCGACAGGGTGTCATACTATGGCTACACCTTC. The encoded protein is CASSPDRVSYYGYTF.

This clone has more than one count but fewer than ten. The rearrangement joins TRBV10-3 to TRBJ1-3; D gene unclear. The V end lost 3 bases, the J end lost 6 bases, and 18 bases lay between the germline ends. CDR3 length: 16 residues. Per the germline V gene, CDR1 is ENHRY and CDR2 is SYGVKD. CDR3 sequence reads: CAISEPIGVAENTIYF. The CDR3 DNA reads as TGTGCCATCAGTGAACCCATCGGGGTAGCAGAAAACACCATATATTTT.

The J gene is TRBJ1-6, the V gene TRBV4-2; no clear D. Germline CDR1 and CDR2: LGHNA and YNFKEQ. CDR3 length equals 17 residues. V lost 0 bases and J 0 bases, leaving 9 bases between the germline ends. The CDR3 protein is CASSQDGVSSYNSPLHF. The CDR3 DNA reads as TGTGCCAGCAGCCAAGATGGAGTTAGCTCCTATAATTCACCCCTCCACTTT.

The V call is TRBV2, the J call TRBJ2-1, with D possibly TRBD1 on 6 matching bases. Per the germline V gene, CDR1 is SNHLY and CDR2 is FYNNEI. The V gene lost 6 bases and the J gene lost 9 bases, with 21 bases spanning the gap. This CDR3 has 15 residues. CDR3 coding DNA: TGTGCCAGCAGCCCAGAGGACAGACGAAGGGGTGAGCAGTTCTTC. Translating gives CASSPEDRRRGEQFF.

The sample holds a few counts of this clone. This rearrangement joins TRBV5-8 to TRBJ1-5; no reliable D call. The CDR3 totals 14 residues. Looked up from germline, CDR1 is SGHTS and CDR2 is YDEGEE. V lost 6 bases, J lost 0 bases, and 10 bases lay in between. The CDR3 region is CASTSDFSNQPQHF. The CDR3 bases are TGTGCCAGCACCTCGGACTTTAGCAATCAGCCCCAGCATTTT.

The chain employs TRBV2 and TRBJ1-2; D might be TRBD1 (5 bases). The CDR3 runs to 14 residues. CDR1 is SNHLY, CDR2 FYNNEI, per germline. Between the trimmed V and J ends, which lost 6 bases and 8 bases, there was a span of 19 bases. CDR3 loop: CASRGDSAQTGYTF. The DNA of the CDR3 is TGTGCCAGCAGAGGGGACTCCGCTCAGACGGGCTACACCTTC.

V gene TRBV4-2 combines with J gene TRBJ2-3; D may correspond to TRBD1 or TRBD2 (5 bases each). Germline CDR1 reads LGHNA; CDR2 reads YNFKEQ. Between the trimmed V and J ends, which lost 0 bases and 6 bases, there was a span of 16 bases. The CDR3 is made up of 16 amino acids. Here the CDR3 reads CASSQDRVPGTDTQYF. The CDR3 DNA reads TGTGCCAGCAGCCAAGATAGGGTCCCCGGGACGGATACGCAGTATTTT.

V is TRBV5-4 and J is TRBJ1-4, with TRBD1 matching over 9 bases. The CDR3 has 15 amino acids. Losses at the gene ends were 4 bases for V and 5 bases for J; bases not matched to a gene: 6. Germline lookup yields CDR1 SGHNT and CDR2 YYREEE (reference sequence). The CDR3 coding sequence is TGTGCCAGCAGCGGCGGGGGGACAGGGAATGAAAAACTGTTTTTT. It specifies CASSGGGTGNEKLFF.

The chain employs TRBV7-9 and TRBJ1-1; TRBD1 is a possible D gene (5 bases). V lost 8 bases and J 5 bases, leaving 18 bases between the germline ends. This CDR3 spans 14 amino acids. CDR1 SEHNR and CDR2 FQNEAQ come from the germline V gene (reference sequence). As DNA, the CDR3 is TGTGCCAGCTCGGGGCAGGGTAGGAGGACTGAAGCTTTCTTT. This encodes CASSGQGRRTEAFF.

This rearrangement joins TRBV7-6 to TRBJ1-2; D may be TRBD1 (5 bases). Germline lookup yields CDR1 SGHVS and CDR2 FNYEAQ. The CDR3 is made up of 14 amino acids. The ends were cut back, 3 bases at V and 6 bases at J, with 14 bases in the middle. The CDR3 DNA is TGTGCCAGCAGCTTGAGTCAGGGTGGGGATGGCTACACCTTC. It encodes CASSLSQGGDGYTF.

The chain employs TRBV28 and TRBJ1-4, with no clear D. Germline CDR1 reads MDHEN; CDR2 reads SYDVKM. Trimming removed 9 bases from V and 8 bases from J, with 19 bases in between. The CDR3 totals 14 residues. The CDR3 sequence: CASIGGSLGEKLFF. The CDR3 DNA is TGTGCCAGTATAGGCGGTTCCCTTGGGGAAAAACTGTTTTTT. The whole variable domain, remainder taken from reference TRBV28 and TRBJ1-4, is DVKVTQSSRYLVKRTGEKVFLECVQDMDHENMFWYRQDPGLGLRLIYFSYDVKMKEKGDIPEGYSVSREKKERFSLILESASTNQTSMYLCASIGGSLGEKLFFGSGTQLSVL.

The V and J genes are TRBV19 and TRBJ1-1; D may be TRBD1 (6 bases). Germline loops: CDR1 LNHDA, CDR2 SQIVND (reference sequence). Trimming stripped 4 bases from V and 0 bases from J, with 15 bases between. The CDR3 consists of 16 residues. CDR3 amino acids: CASSTRGRTVNTEAFF. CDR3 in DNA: TGTGCCAGTAGTACGCGGGGTAGGACAGTGAACACTGAAGCTTTCTTT.

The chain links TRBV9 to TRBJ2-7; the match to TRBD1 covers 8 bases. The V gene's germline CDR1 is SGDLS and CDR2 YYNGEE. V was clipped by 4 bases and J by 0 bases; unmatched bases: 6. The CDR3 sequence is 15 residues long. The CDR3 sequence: CASSLGQASSYEQYF. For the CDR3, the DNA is TGTGCCAGCAGCTTGGGACAGGCAAGCTCCTACGAGCAGTACTTC. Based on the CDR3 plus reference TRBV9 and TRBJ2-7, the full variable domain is DSGVTQTPKHLITATGQRVTLRCSPRSGDLSVYWYQQSLDQGLQFLIQYYNGEERAKGNILERFSAQQFPDLHSELNLSSLELGDSALYFCASSLGQASSYEQYFGPGTRLTVT.

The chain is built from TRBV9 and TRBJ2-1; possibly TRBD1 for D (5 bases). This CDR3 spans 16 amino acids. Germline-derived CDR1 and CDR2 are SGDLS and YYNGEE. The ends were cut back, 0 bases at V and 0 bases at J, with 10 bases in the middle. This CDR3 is CASSVGVQGSYNEQFF. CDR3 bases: TGTGCCAGCAGCGTAGGAGTTCAGGGCTCCTACAATGAGCAGTTCTTC.

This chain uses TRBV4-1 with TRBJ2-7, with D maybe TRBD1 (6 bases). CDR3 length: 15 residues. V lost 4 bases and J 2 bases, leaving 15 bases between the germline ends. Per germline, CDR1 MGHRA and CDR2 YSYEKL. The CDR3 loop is CASSPTGAGAYEQYF. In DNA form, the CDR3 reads TGCGCCAGCAGCCCGACTGGGGCAGGGGCCTACGAGCAGTACTTC.

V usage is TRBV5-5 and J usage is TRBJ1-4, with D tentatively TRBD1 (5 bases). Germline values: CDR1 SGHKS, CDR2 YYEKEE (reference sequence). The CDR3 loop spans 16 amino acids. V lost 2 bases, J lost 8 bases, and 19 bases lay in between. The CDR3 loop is CASSFAGGDVREKLFF. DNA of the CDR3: TGTGCCAGCAGCTTTGCCGGGGGGGACGTACGAGAAAAACTGTTTTTT.

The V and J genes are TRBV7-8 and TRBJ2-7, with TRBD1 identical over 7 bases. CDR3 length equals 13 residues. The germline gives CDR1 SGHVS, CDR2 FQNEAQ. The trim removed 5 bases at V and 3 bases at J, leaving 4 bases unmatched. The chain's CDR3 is CASSGNRGYEQYF. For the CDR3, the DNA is TGTGCCAGCAGCGGAAACAGGGGCTACGAGCAGTACTTC.

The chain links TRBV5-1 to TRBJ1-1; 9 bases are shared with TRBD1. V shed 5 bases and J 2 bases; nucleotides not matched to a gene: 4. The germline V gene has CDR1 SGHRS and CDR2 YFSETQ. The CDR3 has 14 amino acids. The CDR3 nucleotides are TGCGCCAGCAGGGGGGACAGGGTCAACACTGAAGCTTTCTTT. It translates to CASRGDRVNTEAFF. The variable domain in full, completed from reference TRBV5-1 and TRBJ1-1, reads KAGVTQTPRYLIKTRGQQVTLSCSPISGHRSVSWYQQTPGQGLQFLFEYFSETQRNKGNFPGRFSGRQFSNSRSEMNVSTLELGDSALYLCASRGDRVNTEAFFGQGTRLTVV.

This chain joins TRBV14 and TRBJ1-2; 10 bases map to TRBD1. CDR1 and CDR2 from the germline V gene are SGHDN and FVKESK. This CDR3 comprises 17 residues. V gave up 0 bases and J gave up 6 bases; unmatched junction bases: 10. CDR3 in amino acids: CASSQDMAGTGEHGYTF. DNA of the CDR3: TGTGCCAGCAGCCAAGATATGGCAGGGACAGGGGAACATGGCTACACCTTC.